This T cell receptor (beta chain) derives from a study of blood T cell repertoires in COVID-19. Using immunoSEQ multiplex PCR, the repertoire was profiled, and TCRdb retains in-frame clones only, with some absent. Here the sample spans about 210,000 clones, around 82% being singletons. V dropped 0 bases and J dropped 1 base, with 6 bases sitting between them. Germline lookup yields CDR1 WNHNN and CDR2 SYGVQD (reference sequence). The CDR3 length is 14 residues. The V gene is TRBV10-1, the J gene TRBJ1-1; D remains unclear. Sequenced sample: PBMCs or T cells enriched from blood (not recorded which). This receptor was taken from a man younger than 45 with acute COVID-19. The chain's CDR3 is CASSESLGNTEAFF. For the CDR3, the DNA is TGCGCCAGCAGTGAGTCGCTAGGGAACACTGAAGCTTTCTTT.